The 30 T cell receptor beta chains below all came from one sample that was sequenced in a study of vaccination and CD4 T cells after COVID-19. An Oncomine TCR Beta short-read assay was used to sequence the DNA from cultured CD4+ T cells. TCRdb reprocessed the PCR reads with MiXCR, giving one entry per CDR3 protein. This sample carries 13,000 or so distinct CDR3 sequences, 35% of them seen once, and the ten largest clones take over 10%. The treatment here: roughly ten-day PBMC culture with coronavirus spike peptide pools or control peptides (ViraFEST assay). Their recognized antigens are unknown. The sample taken for sequencing was CD4+ T cells from blood, cultured in vitro. Receptors were obtained from a human donor who had recovered from COVID-19.

This clonotype was observed a handful of times. The chain is built from TRBV27 and TRBJ2-7; D might be TRBD1 (5 bases). Per germline, CDR1 MNHEY and CDR2 SMNVEV (reference sequence). V lost 3 bases and J lost 4, with 10 bases in between. The CDR3 contains 13 residues. CDR3 sequence: CASSLRQRYEQYF. The CDR3 bases are TGTGCCAGCAGTTTGAGACAGCGTTACGAGCAGTACTTC.

Concerning this clonotype itself: One end of the junction is discordant with germline, which a read error may explain. The chain is built from TRBV18 and TRBJ2-3; 14 bases match TRBD2. This CDR3 contains 18 residues. Per germline, CDR1 KGHSH and CDR2 LQKENI. The CDR3 region has the DNA TGTGCCAGCTCACCCTCCGGGACTAGCGGGGGCAGCACAGGTACGCAGTATTTT. It is translated as CASSPSGTSGGSTGTQYF.

The V gene is TRBV19, the J gene TRBJ1-1; D call uncertain. This CDR3 has 14 amino acids. V was shortened by 3 bases and J by 3 bases, with 11 bases between the two germline ends. The V gene's germline CDR1 is LNHDA and CDR2 SQIVND (reference sequence). The CDR3 loop reads CASSIISGHTEAFF. The CDR3 coding sequence is TGTGCCAGTAGTATCATATCGGGTCACACTGAAGCTTTCTTT.

The rearrangement joins TRBV2 to TRBJ2-5; D possibly matches TRBD1 or TRBD2 (5 bases each). The CDR3 consists of 14 residues. Germline V gives CDR1 SNHLY, CDR2 FYNNEI. Trimming cost V 3 bases and J 2 bases, with 10 bases left between them. Written as DNA, the CDR3 is TGTGCCAGCAGTGAGGTGTGGGGGCAAGAGACCCAGTACTTC. Translated: CASSEVWGQETQYF.

This clonotype showed up just a few times. The rearrangement uses TRBV28 and TRBJ1-1; D is possibly TRBD1 (5 bases). With 1 base removed from V and 5 bases from J, the gap between germline ends came to 14 bases. Germline CDR1 is MDHEN and CDR2 is SYDVKM. CDR3 length: 15 amino acids. The CDR3 spells CASSLLQASGTEAFF. In DNA, the CDR3 is TGTGCCAGCAGTTTATTACAGGCCTCGGGGACTGAAGCTTTCTTT.

The V gene is TRBV24-1, the J gene TRBJ2-1; 12 bases are a match to TRBD2. This CDR3 region has 15 residues. Per germline, CDR1 KGHDR and CDR2 SFDVKD. J was trimmed by 6 bases and V by 7 bases; bases with no gene match: 6. The CDR3 nucleotides are TGTGCCACCAGCCCAACTAGCGGGAGGTCCAATGAGCAGTTCTTC. This encodes CATSPTSGRSNEQFF.

This clonotype occurred a few times. This rearrangement joins TRBV6-1 to TRBJ2-5, with no clear D. The CDR3 extends over 11 amino acids. V was clipped by 6 bases and J by 7 bases, with 9 bases between them. Germline CDR1 MNHNS, CDR2 SASEGT. The CDR3 sequence is CASSHAGTQYF. CDR3 sequence (DNA): TGTGCCAGCAGCCACGCCGGGACCCAGTACTTC.

The J gene is TRBJ2-2, the V gene TRBV9; 14 bases agree with TRBD2. The germline V gene encodes CDR1 SGDLS and CDR2 YYNGEE. This CDR3 contains 19 residues. The V and J ends lost 4 bases and 1 base, in that order; junction bases with no gene match: 9. This CDR3 is CASSRRLAGGLRNTGELFF. The CDR3 DNA reads as TGTGCCAGCAGCCGACGACTAGCGGGAGGGCTTAGGAACACCGGGGAGCTGTTTTTT.

The rearrangement links TRBV18 to TRBJ1-2; 9 nucleotides line up with TRBD1. Germline V lookup: CDR1 KGHSH, CDR2 LQKENI. J was trimmed by 7 bases and V by 3 bases; bases with no gene match: 9. CDR3 length equals 15 residues. Here the CDR3 reads CASSPPGQGFGGYTF. CDR3 bases: TGTGCCAGCTCACCCCCGGGACAGGGATTTGGTGGCTACACCTTC.

The rearrangement links TRBV6-5 to TRBJ2-1, with TRBD2 as a possible D gene (8 bases). Trimming stripped 0 bases from V and 11 bases from J, with 23 bases between. Per the germline V gene, CDR1 is MNHEY and CDR2 is SVGAGI. The CDR3 extends over 17 amino acids. Here the CDR3 reads CASSYSLLSGGGSQQFF. DNA of the CDR3: TGTGCCAGCAGTTACTCCCTTCTGTCGGGAGGGGGCAGTCAGCAGTTCTTC.

This clonotype has a handful of counts. The rearrangement uses TRBV20-1 and TRBJ2-2; D is unclear. The germline CDR1 and CDR2 sequences are DFQATT and SNEGSKA (reference sequence). V lost 3 bases to trimming and J lost 3 bases, with 5 bases between them. The CDR3 consists of 12 residues. The CDR3 loop reads CSASTDTGELFF. The CDR3 DNA is TGCAGTGCTAGCACAGACACCGGGGAGCTGTTTTTT.

This clonotype was recorded a few times. The V and J genes are TRBV20-1 and TRBJ2-3; 9 positions match TRBD2. The CDR3 totals 17 residues. Germline CDR1 and CDR2: DFQATT and SNEGSKA (reference sequence). V lost 1 base, J lost 2 bases, and 10 bases stayed unmatched. CDR3 coding DNA: TGCAGTGCTAGAGCCTCGTGGCTAGCGGGAAACACAGATACGCAGTATTTT. Amino acids: CSARASWLAGNTDTQYF.

V and J are TRBV10-2 and TRBJ2-1; TRBD2 matches at 11 bases. Trimming cost V 3 bases and J 4 bases; bases outside gene matches: 14. This CDR3 has 19 amino acids. Germline V gene sequence: CDR1 WSHSY, CDR2 SAAADI. CDR3 nucleotide sequence: TGCGCCAGCAGTGACCCTAGCGGGAGGTCTTTAGGAACGTACAATGAGCAGTTCTTC. It specifies CASSDPSGRSLGTYNEQFF.

This clonotype turned up a few times. The rearrangement joins TRBV6-1 to TRBJ1-2; D gene ambiguous. The germline CDR1 and CDR2 sequences are MNHNS and SASEGT. CDR3 length: 14 residues. The V end was cut by 7 bases, the J end by 0 bases, with 12 bases between. CDR3 nucleotide sequence: TGTGCCAGCAAGCCTTGGAAGGCTAACTATGGCTACACCTTC. As protein: CASKPWKANYGYTF.

This clonotype appeared a few times. The chain couples TRBV20-1 to TRBJ1-2; TRBD1 is a possible D gene (6 bases). CDR3 length: 13 residues. Trimming removed 1 base from V and 7 bases from J, with 13 bases in between. Germline assignment: CDR1 DFQATT and CDR2 SNEGSKA (reference sequence). In DNA form, the CDR3 reads TGCAGTGCTAGAGTATCGGGGGCGCCTGGCTACACCTTC. It codes for CSARVSGAPGYTF.

Judged by abundance, this clonotype is medium-sized (0.01 to 0.1%). The J gene is TRBJ1-2, the V gene TRBV20-1; D gene uncertain. V lost 7 bases and J lost 3, with 9 bases in between. The CDR3 length is 11 residues. Per the germline V gene, CDR1 is DFQATT and CDR2 is SNEGSKA (reference sequence). The CDR3: CSVAMDYGYTF. CDR3 nucleotides: TGCAGTGTTGCGATGGACTATGGCTACACCTTC.

This clonotype was counted a few times. The rearrangement joins TRBV30 to TRBJ1-1; D perhaps matches TRBD1 (5 bases). Deletions cut 0 bases from V and 4 bases from J, with 21 bases between. This CDR3 contains 17 residues. The germline V gene has CDR1 GTSNPN and CDR2 SVGIG (reference sequence). CDR3 DNA sequence: TGTGCCTGGAGTGTACGAGGGGAATCTCTTATGATCACTGAAGCTTTCTTT. Protein: CAWSVRGESLMITEAFF.

This clonotype was counted only a few times. V gene TRBV28 combines with J gene TRBJ2-7, with 8 bases identical to TRBD1. Germline values: CDR1 MDHEN, CDR2 SYDVKM. Losses at the gene ends were 6 bases for V and 3 bases for J; bases not matched to a gene: 10. This CDR3 is 15 amino acids long. The CDR3 sequence: CASRLGGTGSYEQYF. The CDR3 coding sequence is TGTGCCAGCAGACTCGGAGGGACAGGAAGCTACGAGCAGTACTTC. Filled out from reference TRBV28 and TRBJ2-7, the complete variable domain reads DVKVTQSSRYLVKRTGEKVFLECVQDMDHENMFWYRQDPGLGLRLIYFSYDVKMKEKGDIPEGYSVSREKKERFSLILESASTNQTSMYLCASRLGGTGSYEQYFGPGTRLTVT.

V is TRBV27 and J is TRBJ2-5, with D possibly being TRBD2 (6 bases). The germline V and J ends were trimmed by 6 bases and 9 bases, with 20 bases remaining between them. Germline loops: CDR1 MNHEY, CDR2 SMNVEV (reference sequence). The CDR3 is 14 residues long. Written as DNA, the CDR3 is TGTGCCAGCAGCCACGGGACTTACTTGTGGGCCCAGTACTTC. Translating it yields CASSHGTYLWAQYF.

This clonotype occurred a few times. The V gene is TRBV7-2, the J gene TRBJ2-3, with D possibly being TRBD1 or TRBD2 (5 bases each). Trimming shortened V by 0 bases and J by 2 bases, and 6 bases separated the two germline ends. Per the germline V gene, CDR1 is SGHTA and CDR2 is FQGNSA. The CDR3 consists of 14 residues. DNA for the CDR3: TGTGCCAGCAGCTTAGCGGGGGTCACAGATACGCAGTATTTT. It codes for CASSLAGVTDTQYF. The variable domain in full, with the rest retrieved from reference TRBV7-2 and TRBJ2-3, is GAGVSQSPSNKVTEKGKDVELRCDPISGHTALYWYRQSLGQGLEFLIYFQGNSAPDKSGLPSDRFSAERTGGSVSTLTIQRTQQEDSAVYLCASSLAGVTDTQYFGPGTRLTVL.

This clonotype was observed a handful of times. The genes are TRBV6-1 and TRBJ2-3; no definite D call. This CDR3 has 13 residues. The germline gives CDR1 MNHNS, CDR2 SASEGT. Trimming stripped 5 bases from V and 1 base from J, with 7 bases between. CDR3 DNA sequence: TGTGCCAGCAGTCTGGACGGCACAGATACGCAGTATTTT. Translation gives CASSLDGTDTQYF.

This clonotype was picked up a small number of times. This chain links TRBV7-9 with TRBJ2-7; perhaps TRBD2 as D (6 bases). V was pared by 4 bases and J by 9 bases, with 13 bases between. This CDR3 is built from 12 residues. Per the germline V gene, CDR1 is SEHNR and CDR2 is FQNEAQ (reference sequence). The CDR3 DNA follows: TGTGCCAGCAGCTCCTCCGGGGAGGTGCAGTACTTC. Its protein product is CASSSSGEVQYF.

This clonotype was seen a handful of times. V is TRBV2 and J is TRBJ1-5, with 12 bases fitting TRBD1. CDR3 length: 14 amino acids. V lost 6 bases, J lost 7 bases, and 4 bases stayed unmatched. The V gene's germline CDR1 is SNHLY and CDR2 FYNNEI. The CDR3: CASSGTGGWQPQHF. In nucleotides, the CDR3 is TGTGCCAGCAGCGGGACAGGGGGCTGGCAGCCCCAGCATTTT.

The chain recombines TRBV28 with TRBJ2-5; 10 positions match TRBD1. The V gene end was trimmed by 6 bases and the J gene end by 9 bases; junction bases not matched to a gene: 13. From germline, CDR1 is MDHEN and CDR2 SYDVKM. The CDR3 runs 15 residues. The CDR3 DNA sequence: TGTGCCAGCAGACCTATGACAGGGGGCCCCCCTCCCCAGTACTTC. It is translated as CASRPMTGGPPPQYF. Together with reference TRBV28 and TRBJ2-5, the CDR3 gives the full variable domain: DVKVTQSSRYLVKRTGEKVFLECVQDMDHENMFWYRQDPGLGLRLIYFSYDVKMKEKGDIPEGYSVSREKKERFSLILESASTNQTSMYLCASRPMTGGPPPQYFGPGTRLLVL.

This rearrangement joins TRBV11-2 to TRBJ1-2, with 9 bases fitting TRBD1. The trim removed 5 bases at V and 4 bases at J, leaving 2 bases unmatched. This CDR3 region has 13 residues. Germline V gene lookup returns CDR1 SGHAT and CDR2 FQNNGV. CDR3 coding DNA: TGTGCCAGCAGCGAGGGACAGGGCTATGGCTACACCTTC. Translation: CASSEGQGYGYTF.

This clonotype was found a few times. The chain recombines TRBV28 with TRBJ2-2, with TRBD1 identical over 10 bases. This CDR3 region has 16 residues. Germline CDR1 reads MDHEN; CDR2 reads SYDVKM. The ends lost 6 bases at V and 5 bases at J; junction bases unmatched: 9. The chain's CDR3 is CASRRDRGYGTGELFF. In DNA form, the CDR3 reads TGTGCCAGCAGACGGGACAGGGGCTATGGAACCGGGGAGCTGTTTTTT.

The chain has TRBV7-9 and TRBJ2-4; D remains ambiguous. From germline, CDR1 is SEHNR and CDR2 FQNEAQ (reference sequence). The CDR3 consists of 12 residues. The V and J ends lost 1 base and 6 bases respectively, with 4 bases between them. CDR3 nucleotide sequence: TGTGCCAGCAGCTTAGAGGCAAACATTCAGTACTTC. Residues: CASSLEANIQYF.

There are a few counts of this clonotype. The chain employs TRBV19 and TRBJ1-5; D is undetermined. The V gene lost 3 bases and the J gene lost 1 base, with 10 bases spanning the gap. Germline loops: CDR1 LNHDA, CDR2 SQIVND (reference sequence). The CDR3 spans 15 residues. This chain's CDR3 is CASSMETVSNQPQHF. The CDR3, as DNA: TGTGCCAGTAGTATGGAGACGGTAAGCAATCAGCCCCAGCATTTT.

J is TRBJ2-7 and V is TRBV4-1; 10 bases fit TRBD1. Germline CDR1 and CDR2: MGHRA and YSYEKL. V lost 5 bases, J lost 11 bases, and 9 bases stayed unmatched. There are 13 residues in the CDR3. The CDR3 region is CASSEGTGEMKYF. The CDR3, as DNA: TGCGCCAGCAGCGAAGGGACAGGGGAGATGAAGTACTTC.

This clonotype was found a few times. V and J are TRBV12-3 or TRBV12-4 and TRBJ2-5, with D hard to call. The CDR3 sequence is 14 residues long. The V gene lost 0 bases and the J gene lost 1 base, with 6 bases spanning the gap. DNA of the CDR3: TGTGCCAGCAGTTTAGCGGCAGTCCAAGAGACCCAGTACTTC. Protein sequence: CASSLAAVQETQYF.